This T cell receptor beta chain was captured by sequencing in a study of blood T cell repertoires in COVID-19 (TCRdb year 2020). For context, the study as a whole: Collaborator samples came from the United States, Italy and Spain and covered acute and convalescent phases of COVID-19. The repertoires were made available in a free public database intended to serve as a resource for research on the immune response to SARS-CoV-2. Where available, HLA class I and class II types were taken from metadata supplied by the sample provider and were not determined by assay-based typing. The material from the prospective study consisted of cDNA or gDNA derived from T cells, B-cell-depleted T cells, or PBMCs. Subjects who had been exposed to COVID-19, were actively infected with it, or had recovered from it provided the deeply sampled blood TCRbeta repertoires that made up the dataset. The sample metadata nearly always contained a de-identified subject ID, COVID-19 status, age in years and sex. The samples were drawn from the first 160 participants of the ongoing ImmuneRACE study and from 1,254 subjects provided by 6 global collaborators.

At one collaborating source in Seattle, patients were enrolled during active infection and were followed longitudinally through the course of disease. The collaborating institutions used their own protocols to collect whole blood in K2EDTA tubes. For TCRbeta analysis, collaborators shipped samples as frozen whole blood, isolated PBMCs, or DNA extracted from either of those sample types. Points the paper makes about the study in general: The quantity of clinical and demographic metadata differed by source and by participant and was supplied without curation.

The CDR1 and CDR2 encoded by the germline V gene are MDHEN and SYDVKM. V ends up 6 bases short and J 8 bases short, with an unmatched junction base count of 9. The cysteine opens and the phenylalanine closes a CDR3 of 13 amino acids. Only the CDR3 portion is preserved as DNA: 39 bases, with reading frame beginning at the first base. A note on this clone: This receptor's antigen is unknown. No base qualities exist here, and no much larger clone lies one base off it.

The immunoSEQ Assay, a bias-controlled multiplex PCR, was used to amplify TCRbeta CDR3 regions from genomic DNA. In the original analysis: Within the assay, amplification of reference gene primers was used to estimate how many nucleated cells each sample contained. Sequence reads were collapsed and filtered to measure the absolute abundance of every unique TCRbeta CDR3 rearrangement. Productive Simpson clonality was computed per sample as the square root of Simpson's diversity index over productive rearrangements. Drawn from immuneACCESS, this table holds only the in-frame rearrangements with V and J called that TCRdb kept. Clones are partly lost; checked studies trace under half to an unresolved V gene and leave the rest unexplained. D and trimming come from the DNA, and the V and J calls and clone size come from that table. The sample table records more than 350,000 clones; around 89% of these occur just once. The ten largest account for less than 3.5% of the sample.

The V gene is TRBV28 and the J gene is TRBJ1-2; TRBD1 aligns with 7 central bases. The specimen sequenced was peripheral blood. The source is a woman aged 25 to 39 with COVID-19, enrolled during active disease. The DNA sequence is given as TGTGCCAGCAGGGATAGGGGGCGTCGAGGCTACACCTTC. Its product reads: CASRDRGRRGYTF.